One and the same sample provided the 27 T cell receptor gamma chains below, sequenced in a study of gamma delta lymphoproliferative disorders and STAT genes. PBMCs from patients and controls supplied the genomic DNA for sequencing. TCRdb repeated clone calling on the multiplex PCR reads with CATT. Seen here are about 1,500 gamma-chain clones, about a tenth observed once, and the top ten hold about 25%. Material for sequencing was blood. These TCRs come from a human donor in good health.

This clone is categorized as medium-sized. This chain joins TRGV10 and TRGJP1. No J segment appears in TCRdb, so it was assigned here by matching the sequence to germline. TRGV10 is marked as an open reading frame, function uncertain. The V and J ends lost 8 bases and 1 base, in that order; junction bases with no gene match: 2. The CDR3 covers 13 residues. CDR3 sequence reads: CAAWGTTGWFKIF. CDR3 sequence (DNA): TGTGCTGCGTGGGGTACCACTGGTTGGTTCAAGATATTT.

This clone is medium-sized (0.01 to 0.1%). The chain uses TRGV2 and TRGJP1. The J gene comes from matching the DNA to germline here; TCRdb lacks it. CDR1 EGSNGY and CDR2 YDSYNSKV come from the germline V gene. The CDR3 is 15 amino acids. The V gene end was trimmed by 0 bases and the J gene end by 5 bases; junction bases not matched to a gene: 6. The CDR3 DNA sequence: TGTGCCACCTGGGACGGGCGTCGGACTGGTTGGTTCAAGATATTT. Translated, it gives CATWDGRRTGWFKIF.

Judged by abundance, this clone is medium-sized (0.01 to 0.1%). The DNA is omitted, as the CDR3 cannot be located on it reliably, and the CDR3 follows TCRdb's listing. The J gene went uncalled, whereas the V gene is TRGV11. TRGV11 qualifies as an ORF whose function is uncertain. The CDR3 length equals 19 residues, ends included. The CDR3 loop reads CTTVPAGLSFNFYYYKKLF.

By share, this clone counts as medium-sized. The chain joins TRGV4 to TRGJ1 or TRGJ2. As TCRdb names no J gene, one was assigned here on the basis of a DNA match to germline. This CDR3 is 14 amino acids long. From germline, CDR1 is EGSTGY and CDR2 YDSYTSSV. The V gene end was trimmed by 5 bases and the J gene end by 0 bases; junction bases not matched to a gene: 7. The DNA for the CDR3 is TGTGCCACCTGGGGATTCTCGAATTATTATAAGAAACTCTTT. As protein: CATWGFSNYYKKLF.

This clone is judged hyperexpanded (1% or more). The identical CDR3 is also encoded by other nucleotide sequences in the sample. In nucleotides, the CDR3 is TGTGCCTGCTGGATTCCCCGTGAGTATTATAAGAAACTCTTT. This encodes CACWIPREYYKKLF. V usage is TRGV11 and J usage is TRGJ1 or TRGJ2. Assignment of the J gene here rests on matching the DNA to germline, because TCRdb gives none. TRGV11 is placed among ORFs of uncertain function. The CDR3 totals 14 residues. V gave up 6 bases and J gave up 4 bases; unmatched junction bases: 9.

This clone rates as large. The rearrangement joins TRGV11 to TRGJ1 or TRGJ2. In the absence of a J gene in TCRdb, the DNA was matched to germline to assign it here. TRGV11 is marked as an open reading frame, function uncertain. V shed 6 bases, J shed 0 bases, and the junction held 5 bases outside the gene matches. The CDR3 extends over 14 amino acids. For the CDR3, the DNA is TGTGCCTGCTGGATTCTGGCGAATTATTATAAGAAACTCTTT. Residues: CACWILANYYKKLF.

Relative to its sample, this clone is medium-sized. The chain joins TRGV2 to TRGJ1 or TRGJ2. TCRdb leaves out the J gene; it was filled in here by matching the DNA to germline. Germline lookup yields CDR1 EGSNGY and CDR2 YDSYNSKV. V was pared by 0 bases and J by 7 bases, with 9 bases of the junction left unmatched. The CDR3 runs to 14 residues. The CDR3 protein is CATWDGPVGYKKLF. The CDR3 DNA is TGTGCCACCTGGGACGGGCCTGTTGGCTATAAGAAACTCTTT.

This clone ranks as medium-sized. V is TRGV9 and J is TRGJ1 or TRGJ2. TCRdb does not report a J gene; here it was assigned by matching the DNA to germline references. The V and J ends lost 3 bases and 7 bases, in that order; junction bases with no gene match: 6. Germline V gives CDR1 GITISATS, CDR2 ISYDGTV (reference sequence). The CDR3 totals 12 residues. CDR3 sequence: CALWERPYKKLF. The CDR3 coding sequence is TGTGCCTTGTGGGAGAGACCATATAAGAAACTCTTT.

By proportion, this clone is medium-sized. The gene calls are TRGV2 and TRGJP2. Matching the DNA to germline supplied the J gene, which TCRdb does not give. With 1 base clipped from V and 0 bases from J, the junction kept 2 bases outside the gene matches. The CDR3 spans 15 residues. Germline V gives CDR1 EGSNGY, CDR2 YDSYNSKV. The chain's CDR3 is CATWDGNSSDWIKTF. The CDR3 DNA follows: TGTGCCACCTGGGACGGAAATAGTAGTGATTGGATCAAGACGTTT.

This clone is medium-sized in the sample. The gene calls are TRGV8 and TRGJ1 or TRGJ2. The J gene, not given by TCRdb, was assigned here from a germline match of the nucleotide sequence. CDR3 length: 12 amino acids. The germline CDR1 and CDR2 sequences are VENAVY and YDSYNSRV. J lost 3 bases, V lost 4 bases, and 3 bases had no gene match. DNA of the CDR3: TGTGCCACCTGGGACCTTTATTATAAGAAACTCTTT. Protein: CATWDLYYKKLF.

This clone rates as medium-sized. Additional DNA sequences in this sample encode the identical CDR3. This rearrangement joins TRGV4 to TRGJ1 or TRGJ2. TCRdb supplies no J gene; here it was assigned by aligning the nucleotide sequence to germline. The CDR3 runs 11 residues. V lost 4 bases and J lost 7; bases outside the gene matches: 4. Germline CDR1 EGSTGY, CDR2 YDSYTSSV. CDR3 region: CATWDKYKKLF. As DNA, the CDR3 is TGTGCCACCTGGGACAAGTATAAGAAACTCTTT.

In its sample, this clone is large. The limits of the CDR3 on the DNA are not certain, so only TCRdb's listed CDR3 is given. The V gene is TRGV11, but the J gene lacks a call. TRGV11 is placed among ORFs of uncertain function. The CDR3 length is 20 residues, termini included. Here the CDR3 reads CTTVPAGLGTPRGSDWIKTF.

By share, this clone counts as medium-sized (0.01 to 0.1%). For this DNA, TCRdb reports the protein of a much larger clone, which diverges at residue 6, most likely from a read error; the protein presented here is translated directly from the DNA. V usage is TRGV2 and J usage is TRGJ1 or TRGJ2. The J gene was missing in TCRdb and was found by matching the end of the DNA to germline. This CDR3 is 14 amino acids long. Trimming at V came to 2 bases and at J to 0 bases, leaving 4 bases not matched to a gene. Germline V CDR1 and CDR2: EGSNGY, YDSYNSKV. The CDR3 is CATWDEPNYYKKLF. Here the CDR3 DNA reads TGTGCCACCTGGGACGAGCCGAATTATTATAAGAAACTCTTT.

This clone is termed medium-sized (0.01 to 0.1%). The chain has TRGV4 and TRGJ1 or TRGJ2. Since TCRdb gives no J gene, matching the DNA to germline was used here to assign it. The CDR3 consists of 12 residues. Germline trimming cut 3 bases from V and 12 bases from J; bases unmatched to any gene: 11. Germline lookup yields CDR1 EGSTGY and CDR2 YDSYTSSV. The CDR3 spells CATWDWYYGKLF. CDR3 in DNA: TGTGCCACCTGGGATTGGTATTATGGGAAACTCTTT.

The chain is built from TRGV11 and TRGJ1 or TRGJ2. No J gene was available from TCRdb, and it was assigned here by a germline match of the DNA. TRGV11 is an open reading frame whose function is uncertain. The CDR3 is 9 residues long. V trimming: 9 bases; J trimming: 10 bases; junction bases outside the gene matches: 3. Here the CDR3 reads CACWGKKLF. The CDR3 bases are TGTGCCTGCTGGGGGAAGAAACTCTTT.

This clone is medium-sized within its sample. This chain uses TRGV5 with TRGJP1. The J gene is not listed in TCRdb, so it was assigned here from a DNA match to germline. This CDR3 has 11 amino acids. V was pared by 1 base and J by 11 bases, with 1 base of the junction left unmatched. Germline CDR1 is VINAFY and CDR2 is YDVSNSKD. CDR3 DNA: TGTGCCACCTGGGACAGCTGGTTCAAGATATTT. Encoded protein: CATWDSWFKIF.

In this sample, this clone is medium-sized. No J gene was called, and the V gene is TRGV2. CDR1 and CDR2 (germline): EGSNGY, YDSYNSKV. This CDR3 spans 9 amino acids. Written as DNA, the CDR3 is TGTGCCACCTGGGACGAGGCACTCTTT. It codes for CATWDEALF.

This clone is medium-sized (0.01 to 0.1%) by share. This chain links TRGV2 with TRGJ1 or TRGJ2. The J gene, missing from TCRdb, was assigned here through DNA to germline matching. Germline-derived CDR1 and CDR2 are EGSNGY and YDSYNSKV. The CDR3 is 15 residues long. The V segment lost 0 bases and the J segment 2 bases; nucleotides outside the gene matches: 7. The CDR3 DNA reads as TGTGCCACCTGGGACGGGGTCCTGGATTATTATAAGAAACTCTTT. This translates into CATWDGVLDYYKKLF.

Note on this clone: Since a much larger clone is just one base distant, this may be a read error. The rearrangement joins TRGV4 to TRGJ1 or TRGJ2. In the absence of a J gene in TCRdb, the DNA was matched to germline to assign it here. CDR3 length: 10 residues. Germline CDR1 is EGSTGY and CDR2 is YDSYTSSV. V was pared by 10 bases and J by 4 bases, with 4 bases of the junction left unmatched. CDR3 DNA sequence: TGTGCCACGGGATATTATAAGAAACTCTTT. It translates to CATGYYKKLF.

In its sample, this clone is medium-sized. The chain links TRGV4 to TRGJ1 or TRGJ2. TCRdb carries no J gene annotation; the J gene was assigned here by matching the DNA with germline. Germline assignment: CDR1 EGSTGY and CDR2 YDSYTSSV. The ends lost 1 base at V and 10 bases at J; junction bases unmatched: 7. The CDR3 sequence is 12 residues long. The CDR3 bases are TGTGCCACCTGGGATGGACCCGCAAAGAAACTCTTT. Amino acids: CATWDGPAKKLF.

In its sample, this clone is medium-sized. The chain employs TRGV2 and TRGJ1 or TRGJ2. No J segment appears in TCRdb, so it was assigned here by matching the sequence to germline. The CDR3 has 14 amino acids. The germline CDR1 and CDR2 sequences are EGSNGY and YDSYNSKV. Losses at the gene ends were 0 bases for V and 7 bases for J; bases not matched to a gene: 9. The CDR3 DNA is TGTGCCACCTGGGACGGGCGCAAGGAGTATAAGAAACTCTTT. Translated: CATWDGRKEYKKLF.

By share, this clone counts as medium-sized (0.01 to 0.1%). This chain connects TRGV9 to TRGJ1 or TRGJ2. TCRdb offers no J gene call, so here the DNA was matched to germline to obtain one. J gave up 2 bases and V 3 bases, and 7 bases lay outside the gene matches. The CDR3 is 14 amino acids. Germline assignment: CDR1 GITISATS and CDR2 ISYDGTV (reference sequence). CDR3 residues: CALWELCYYYKKLF. DNA for the CDR3: TGTGCCTTGTGGGAGCTCTGTTATTATTATAAGAAACTCTTT.

This clone was picked up many times. The chain carries TRGV9 and TRGJ1 or TRGJ2. In the absence of a J gene in TCRdb, the DNA was matched to germline to assign it here. The CDR3 runs to 13 residues. The germline gives CDR1 GITISATS, CDR2 ISYDGTV (reference sequence). Trimming took 0 bases from V and 5 from J; bases not matched to a gene: 4. In nucleotides, the CDR3 is TGTGCCTTGTGGGAGGTGAGGCATTATAAGAAACTCTTT. Amino acids: CALWEVRHYKKLF.

This clone was seen more than once but under ten times. The genes are TRGV8 and TRGJ1 or TRGJ2. The J gene is not listed in TCRdb, so it was assigned here from a DNA match to germline. Trimming at V came to 5 bases and at J to 3 bases, leaving 1 base not matched to a gene. Germline CDR1 and CDR2: VENAVY and YDSYNSRV. The CDR3 is 11 residues long. CDR3 protein: CATWGYYKKLF. CDR3 nucleotides: TGTGCCACCTGGGGTTATTATAAGAAACTCTTT.

By its share, this clone is medium-sized. V is TRGV4 and J is TRGJ1 or TRGJ2. TCRdb leaves out the J gene; it was filled in here by matching the DNA to germline. From germline, CDR1 is EGSTGY and CDR2 YDSYTSSV. This CDR3 region has 13 residues. V lost 0 bases and J lost 5; bases outside the gene matches: 4. The CDR3 loop is CATWDGTHYKKLF. CDR3 nucleotide sequence: TGTGCCACCTGGGATGGGACACATTATAAGAAACTCTTT.

To note about this clone: The amino acid sequence in TCRdb belongs to a much larger clone and departs from this DNA's translation at residue 14, likely a sequencing read error; the sequence shown is translated from the DNA. CDR3 in amino acids: CACWIRPGSWGLNNYKKLF. In DNA form, the CDR3 reads TGTGCCTGCTGGATTAGGCCGGGGAGTTGGGGACTGAATAATTATAAGAAACTCTTT. The chain is built from TRGV11 and TRGJ1 or TRGJ2. The J gene, missing from TCRdb, was assigned here through DNA to germline matching. TRGV11 is an ORF; its function is uncertain. The length of the CDR3 is 19 residues.

This clone is medium-sized (0.01 to 0.1%) in the sample. The CDR3 here is CATWVSYKKLF. As DNA, the CDR3 is TGTGCCACCTGGGTGTCCTATAAGAAACTCTTT. V and J are TRGV3 and TRGJ1 or TRGJ2. TCRdb gives no J gene; it was assigned here by matching the DNA to germline. Looked up from germline, CDR1 is VTNTFY and CDR2 is YDVSTARD (reference sequence). This CDR3 is built from 11 residues. The V segment lost 5 bases and the J segment 7 bases; nucleotides outside the gene matches: 5.